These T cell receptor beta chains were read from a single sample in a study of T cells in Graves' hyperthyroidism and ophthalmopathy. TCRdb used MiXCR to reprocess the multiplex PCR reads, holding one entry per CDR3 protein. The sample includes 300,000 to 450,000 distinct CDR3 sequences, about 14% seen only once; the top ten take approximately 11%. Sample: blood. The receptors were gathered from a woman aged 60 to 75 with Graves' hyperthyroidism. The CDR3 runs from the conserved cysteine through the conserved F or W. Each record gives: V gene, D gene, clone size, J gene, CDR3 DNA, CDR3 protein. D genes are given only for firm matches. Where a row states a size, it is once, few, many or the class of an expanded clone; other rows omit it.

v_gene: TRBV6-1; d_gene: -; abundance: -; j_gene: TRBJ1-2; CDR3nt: TGTGCCAGCAGTTACCTGGCAGACCCCAGGGTATGGTATGGCTACACCTTC; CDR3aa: CASSYLADPRVWYGYTF
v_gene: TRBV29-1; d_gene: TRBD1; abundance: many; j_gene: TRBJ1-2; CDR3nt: TGCAGCGCCTCCGACAGGGATGACTATGGCTACACCTTC; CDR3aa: CSASDRDDYGYTF
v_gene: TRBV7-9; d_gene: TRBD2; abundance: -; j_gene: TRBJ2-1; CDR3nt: TGTGCCAGCAGCGAGCGCGGGAGCAAGAATGAGCAGTTCTTC; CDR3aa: CASSERGSKNEQFF
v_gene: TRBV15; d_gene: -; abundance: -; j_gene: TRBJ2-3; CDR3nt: TGTGCCACCAGCAGAGATCTTAGGACAGATACGCAGTATTTT; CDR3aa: CATSRDLRTDTQYF
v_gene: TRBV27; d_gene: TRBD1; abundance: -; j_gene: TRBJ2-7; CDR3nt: TGTGCCAGCAGCTCTCTGGGAAGACAGGGGCCCTACGAGCAGTACTTC; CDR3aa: CASSSLGRQGPYEQYF
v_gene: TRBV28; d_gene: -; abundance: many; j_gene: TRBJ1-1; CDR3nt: TGTGCCAGCAGTTTACCGGCAGCAACTATGAACACTGAAGCTTTCTTT; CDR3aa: CASSLPAATMNTEAFF
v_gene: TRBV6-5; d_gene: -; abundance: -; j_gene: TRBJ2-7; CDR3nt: TGTGCCAGCAGTTGGGGCAGCACCTCTCACGAGCAGTACTTC; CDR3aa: CASSWGSTSHEQYF
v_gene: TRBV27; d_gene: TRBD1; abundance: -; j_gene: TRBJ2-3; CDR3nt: TGTGCCAGCAGTGGGACAGGGATTGGCACAGATACGCAGTATTTT; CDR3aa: CASSGTGIGTDTQYF
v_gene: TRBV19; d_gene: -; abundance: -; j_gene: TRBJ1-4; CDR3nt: TGTGCCAGTAGTTTCAGGACAACTAATGAAAAACTGTTTTTT; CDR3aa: CASSFRTTNEKLFF
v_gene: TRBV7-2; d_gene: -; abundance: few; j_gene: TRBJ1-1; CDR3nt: TGTGCCAGCAGCACCCACCTGAACACAATGAACACTGAAGCTTTCTTT; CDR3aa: CASSTHLNTMNTEAFF
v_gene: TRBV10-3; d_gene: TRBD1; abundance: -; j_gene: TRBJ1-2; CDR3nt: TGTGCCATCAGTGAGCCAGACAGGGGTCAGGGCTACACCTTC; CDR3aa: CAISEPDRGQGYTF
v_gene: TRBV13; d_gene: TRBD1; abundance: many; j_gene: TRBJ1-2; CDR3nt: TGTGCCAGCAGCTTAGGGTCAGGGGGCTATGGCTACACCTTC; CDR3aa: CASSLGSGGYGYTF
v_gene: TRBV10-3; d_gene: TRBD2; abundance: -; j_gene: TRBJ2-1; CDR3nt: TGTGCCATCAGTGGGTGGACTAGGGGAACCTACAATGAGCAGTTCTTC; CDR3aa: CAISGWTRGTYNEQFF
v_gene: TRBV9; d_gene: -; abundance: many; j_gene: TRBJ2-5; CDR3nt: TGTGCCAGCACCCCGGAGGGGGGACGGACCCAGTACTTC; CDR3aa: CASTPEGGRTQYF
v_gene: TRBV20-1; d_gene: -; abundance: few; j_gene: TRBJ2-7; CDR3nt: TGCAGTGCCACCGGACAGTTCTACGAGCAGTACTTC; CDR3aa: CSATGQFYEQYF
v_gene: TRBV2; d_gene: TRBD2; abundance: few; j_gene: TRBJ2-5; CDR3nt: TGTGCCAGCAGTGAAGCCGGCGGGAGAGAAGAGACCCAGTACTTC; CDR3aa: CASSEAGGREETQYF
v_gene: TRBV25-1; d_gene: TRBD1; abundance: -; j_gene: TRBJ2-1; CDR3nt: TGTGCCAGCACCTCTGACAGGGTGTTTTACAATGAGCAGTTCTTC; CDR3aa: CASTSDRVFYNEQFF
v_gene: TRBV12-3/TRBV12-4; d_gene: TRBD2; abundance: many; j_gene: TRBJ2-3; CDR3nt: TGTGCCAGCAGTTTATCGGCGGGAGCGCCAGATACGCAGTATTTT; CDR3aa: CASSLSAGAPDTQYF
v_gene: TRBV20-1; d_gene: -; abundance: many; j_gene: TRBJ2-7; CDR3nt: TGCAGTGCCGATAGCGGAGGGGCAGACTACGAGCAGTACTTC; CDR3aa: CSADSGGADYEQYF
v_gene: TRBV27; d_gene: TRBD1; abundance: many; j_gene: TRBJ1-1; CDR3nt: TGTGCCAGCGGGCTCAGGGGGCGCACTGAAGCTTTCTTT; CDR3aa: CASGLRGRTEAFF
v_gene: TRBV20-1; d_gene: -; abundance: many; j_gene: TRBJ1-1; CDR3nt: TGCAGTGCTAGACACCCCAGTGGGGGGGGCCTAAACACTGAAGCTTTCTTT; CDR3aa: CSARHPSGGGLNTEAFF
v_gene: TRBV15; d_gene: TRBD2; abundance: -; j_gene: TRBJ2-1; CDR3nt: TGTGCCACCAGCAGAGAACCTAGCGGGAGTTTTCTTAATGAGCAGTTCTTC; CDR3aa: CATSREPSGSFLNEQFF